The 28 T cell receptor beta chains in this list originate from one sample, sequenced in a study of blood T cells in healthy people across ages. Using a J-beta primer mix together with a sample-barcoded 5' primer, a second PCR was run for about 6 to 11 cycles. MiXCR, run by TCRdb on the 5' RACE reads, gives a single entry per CDR3 protein. The table includes 1.5 million to 2 million distinct CDR3 sequences, 28% detected once. The material sequenced was blood. Receptor source: a woman aged 25 to 45 in good health.

This clonotype was seen more than once but under ten times. The genes are TRBV7-6 and TRBJ2-7; D possibly corresponds to TRBD1 (6 bases). Trimming stripped 2 bases from V and 3 bases from J, with 11 bases between. The germline V gene encodes CDR1 SGHVS and CDR2 FNYEAQ. CDR3 length equals 14 residues. The CDR3 loop is CASSLPGQDYEQYF. In nucleotides, the CDR3 is TGTGCCAGCAGCTTACCGGGACAAGACTACGAGCAGTACTTC.

V gene TRBV3-1 combines with J gene TRBJ1-1, with D perhaps matching TRBD1 (6 bases). CDR1 and CDR2 from the germline V gene are LGHDT and YNNKEL (reference sequence). The V end was cut by 4 bases, the J end by 6 bases, with 15 bases between. The CDR3 loop spans 14 amino acids. This chain's CDR3 is CASSRTGLVAEAFF. The CDR3, as DNA: TGTGCCAGCAGCCGCACAGGGTTAGTAGCTGAAGCTTTCTTT.

As to this clonotype: Given a much more abundant clone one base away, this may be a read error. This rearrangement joins TRBV29-1 to TRBJ2-7; maybe TRBD2 (5 bases). The DNA end favors TRBJ2-5, so the J call may be wrong. CDR3 size: 13 residues. Germline V gene sequence: CDR1 SQVTM, CDR2 ANQGSEA. CDR3 loop: CSAEESGMETQYF. Here the CDR3 DNA reads TGCAGCGCTGAAGAAAGCGGTATGGAGACCCAGTACTTC.

At least ten counts were recorded for this clonotype. The V gene is TRBV5-5, the J gene TRBJ1-2; D is uncertain. Germline CDR1 is SGHKS and CDR2 is YYEKEE (reference sequence). The CDR3 sequence is 11 residues long. Trimming removed 1 base at V and 7 bases at J, with 5 bases between. CDR3 nucleotides: TGTGCCAGCAGCTTGATAAGTGGCTACACCTTC. This sequence encodes CASSLISGYTF. The entire variable domain, with the rest obtained from reference TRBV5-5 and TRBJ1-2, is as follows: DAGVTQSPTHLIKTRGQQVTLRCSPISGHKSVSWYQQVLGQGPQFIFQYYEKEERGRGNFPDRFSARQFPNYSSELNVNALLLGDSALYLCASSLISGYTFGSGTRLTVV.

This clonotype was recorded many times. The chain combines TRBV28 with TRBJ2-6; no clear D gene. Germline assignment: CDR1 MDHEN and CDR2 SYDVKM. Trimming left V 7 bases short and J 2 bases short, with 6 bases between. The CDR3 runs 13 residues. The DNA of the CDR3 is TGTGCCAGCACTAAGCCTGGGGCCAACGTCCTGACTTTC. It encodes CASTKPGANVLTF.

This clonotype was picked up one time. A much bigger clone sits one base away, suggesting this may be a read error. The chain uses TRBV7-2 and TRBJ2-5; no clear D gene. With 4 bases removed from V and 5 bases from J, the gap between germline ends came to 26 bases. The germline V gene encodes CDR1 SGHTA and CDR2 FQGNSA. The CDR3 sequence is 18 residues long. CDR3 nucleotide sequence: TGTGCCAGCAGCTCAAGTTTTACCGAGACCAAAGGGATGGAGACCCAGTACTTC. This codes for CASSSSFTETKGMETQYF.

This chain links TRBV11-3 with TRBJ2-1; D tentatively reads TRBD1 or TRBD2 (5 bases each). CDR1 and CDR2 (germline): SGHNT, YENEEA. This CDR3 is built from 14 residues. Between the trimmed V and J ends, which lost 1 base and 9 bases, there was a span of 13 bases. CDR3 nucleotide sequence: TGTGCCAGCAGCTTAGTGGGGGTAGTAGCTGAGCAGTTCTTC. Translation gives CASSLVGVVAEQFF.

This clonotype was picked up many times. The rearrangement links TRBV7-6 to TRBJ2-7; 12 positions agree with TRBD2. Germline lookup yields CDR1 SGHVS and CDR2 FNYEAQ. CDR3 length: 15 residues. Germline trimming cut 1 base from V and 3 bases from J; bases unmatched to any gene: 1. CDR3 sequence (DNA): TGTGCCAGCAGCTTAGGGACTAGCGGGATCTACGAGCAGTACTTC. Its translation: CASSLGTSGIYEQYF.

The V call is TRBV24-1, the J call TRBJ2-1; D remains unclear. Germline CDR1 reads KGHDR; CDR2 reads SFDVKD. V was trimmed by 0 bases and J by 6 bases, leaving 17 bases between them. This CDR3 spans 17 amino acids. The CDR3 nucleotides are TGTGCCACCAGTGATTTGCGGAGCTGGCCAGTTGGCAATGAGCAGTTCTTC. Protein product: CATSDLRSWPVGNEQFF.

V is TRBV7-9 and J is TRBJ2-1; D ambiguous. The germline V gene encodes CDR1 SEHNR and CDR2 FQNEAQ (reference sequence). This CDR3 is 17 amino acids long. V was trimmed by 1 base and J by 0 bases, leaving 13 bases between them. The CDR3 here is CASSLGGVLSSYNEQFF. DNA of the CDR3: TGTGCCAGCAGCTTAGGAGGCGTCCTTAGCTCCTACAATGAGCAGTTCTTC.

The chain joins TRBV24-1 to TRBJ1-6, with 7 bases identical to TRBD1. With 1 base clipped from V and 9 bases from J, the junction kept 5 bases outside the gene matches. Looked up from germline, CDR1 is KGHDR and CDR2 is SFDVKD. This CDR3 is built from 15 residues. The DNA for the CDR3 is TGTGCCACCAGTGATTTCGGAGACAGGGCTTCACCCCTCCACTTT. Translated, it gives CATSDFGDRASPLHF.

This clonotype has more than one count but fewer than ten. The chain carries TRBV6-6 and TRBJ1-3; TRBD1 agrees at 8 bases. The trim removed 5 bases at V and 8 bases at J, leaving 11 bases unmatched. The CDR3 consists of 15 residues. In germline, CDR1 is MNHNY, CDR2 SVGAGI (reference sequence). The CDR3 DNA follows: TGTGCCAGCAGTCCCCGACAGGGGCTGGACGACACCATATATTTT. Encoded protein: CASSPRQGLDDTIYF.

The table lists this clonotype with many counts. The chain uses TRBV7-2 and TRBJ1-2, with 9 nucleotides matching TRBD1. The CDR3 runs 15 residues. J gave up 4 bases and V 1 base, and 4 bases lay outside the gene matches. Looked up from germline, CDR1 is SGHTA and CDR2 is FQGNSA. The CDR3 spells CASSLVGTGSYGYTF. CDR3 sequence (DNA): TGTGCCAGCAGCTTAGTCGGGACAGGGTCCTATGGCTACACCTTC.

V gene TRBV28 combines with J gene TRBJ1-3; D remains ambiguous. Germline V gene sequence: CDR1 MDHEN, CDR2 SYDVKM. V was trimmed by 1 base and J by 2 bases, leaving 12 bases between them. This CDR3 has 16 amino acids. In DNA form, the CDR3 reads TGTGCCAGCAGTTTATTTCCGGGAGGGACTGGAAACACCATATATTTT. Encoded protein: CASSLFPGGTGNTIYF. Filled out from reference TRBV28 and TRBJ1-3, the complete variable domain reads DVKVTQSSRYLVKRTGEKVFLECVQDMDHENMFWYRQDPGLGLRLIYFSYDVKMKEKGDIPEGYSVSREKKERFSLILESASTNQTSMYLCASSLFPGGTGNTIYFGEGSWLTVV.

V and J are TRBV12-3 or TRBV12-4 and TRBJ1-5, with D perhaps matching TRBD1 (5 bases). The CDR3 is 15 residues long. The V end lost 2 bases, the J end lost 2 bases, and 10 bases lay between the germline ends. CDR3 amino acids: CASSLMGEGNQPQHF. In DNA, the CDR3 is TGTGCCAGCAGTTTAATGGGGGAAGGCAATCAGCCCCAGCATTTT.

V usage is TRBV12-3 or TRBV12-4 and J usage is TRBJ1-6; weak D call: TRBD1 (6 bases). V gave up 7 bases and J gave up 9 bases, with 13 bases separating them. The length of the CDR3 is 13 residues. CDR3 nucleotide sequence: TGTGCCAGCACGGACAGCTGGAGTTCACCCCTCCACTTT. Translated, it gives CASTDSWSSPLHF.

The chain joins TRBV5-4 to TRBJ2-3; D remains unclear. This CDR3 spans 16 amino acids. Trimming shortened V by 0 bases and J by 4 bases, and 15 bases separated the two germline ends. CDR1 SGHNT and CDR2 YYREEE come from the germline V gene (reference sequence). The CDR3 region is CASSLDGSRYPDTQYF. As DNA, the CDR3 is TGTGCCAGCAGCTTGGATGGGTCCAGATATCCAGATACGCAGTATTTT.

This chain joins TRBV6-5 and TRBJ2-5; D is possibly TRBD1 (6 bases). The CDR3 is 15 residues long. The germline gives CDR1 MNHEY, CDR2 SVGAGI. V was trimmed by 5 bases and J by 0 bases, leaving 13 bases between them. DNA of the CDR3: TGTGCCAGCAGTCAATGGGCAGGGGACCAAGAGACCCAGTACTTC. This sequence encodes CASSQWAGDQETQYF.

The genes are TRBV25-1 and TRBJ2-1; 10 bases map to TRBD2. With 4 bases clipped from V and 8 bases from J, the junction kept 5 bases outside the gene matches. The CDR3 spans 14 residues. Germline V CDR1 and CDR2: MGHDK, SYGVNS. The CDR3 sequence: CASSATSGADEQFF. CDR3 in DNA: TGTGCCAGCAGTGCTACTAGCGGGGCTGATGAGCAGTTCTTC.

This clonotype was picked up a small number of times. A much larger clone is a single base away; this may be a read error. The CDR3 reads CASSPGQVTFNEQFF. CDR3 coding DNA: TGCGCCAGCAGCCCGGGGCAGGTGACATTCAATGAGCAGTTCTTC. The chain joins TRBV5-1 to TRBJ2-1; D assignment may be TRBD1 or TRBD2 (5 bases each). Germline V gene sequence: CDR1 SGHRS, CDR2 YFSETQ. The CDR3 loop spans 15 amino acids. Trimming stripped 4 bases from V and 6 bases from J, with 17 bases between.

About this clonotype itself: A read error may account for a junction end that differs from germline. The gene calls are TRBV20-1 and TRBJ2-7, with 9 bases identical to TRBD1. In germline, CDR1 is DFQATT, CDR2 SNEGSKA (reference sequence). The CDR3 consists of 15 residues. The CDR3 bases are TGCAGTACTAGAGCCGGACAGGGGAGCCCCTACGAGCAGTACTTC. Translated, it gives CSTRAGQGSPYEQYF.

This clonotype was seen a handful of times. The rearrangement links TRBV6-5 to TRBJ2-4; 7 bases line up with TRBD1. The last part of the DNA fits TRBJ2-7 better; the J call may be wrong. CDR1 and CDR2 (germline): MNHEY, SVGAGI. There are 15 residues in the CDR3. The CDR3 nucleotides read TGTGCCAGCAGTTTCAAGACAGGGAGTTCGGTCGAGCAGTACTTC. Translating it yields CASSFKTGSSVEQYF.

The V and J genes are TRBV6-1 and TRBJ2-3; 7 nucleotides agree with TRBD2. V dropped 3 bases and J dropped 1; count of bases not matched to a gene: 4. This CDR3 contains 15 residues. Germline CDR1 MNHNS, CDR2 SASEGT. CDR3 bases: TGTGCCAGCAGTGATAAGCGGGGCGGCACAGATACGCAGTATTTT. This translates into CASSDKRGGTDTQYF.

This clonotype has just a few counts. The chain employs TRBV7-9 and TRBJ2-5; no clear D. The CDR3 sequence is 18 residues long. Germline lookup yields CDR1 SEHNR and CDR2 FQNEAQ (reference sequence). V was shortened by 0 bases and J by 3 bases, with 20 bases between the two germline ends. CDR3 sequence reads: CASSLARWTGDWEETQYF. CDR3 in DNA: TGTGCCAGCAGCTTAGCGCGGTGGACCGGAGATTGGGAAGAGACCCAGTACTTC.

CDR3 sequence reads: CASSPAGHEQFF. The CDR3 bases are TGTGCCAGCTCCCCCGCGGGCCATGAGCAGTTCTTC. The V gene is TRBV18, the J gene TRBJ2-1, with D perhaps matching TRBD2 (5 bases). The V end was cut by 6 bases, the J end by 8 bases, with 11 bases between. The CDR3 is 12 amino acids. Germline values: CDR1 KGHSH, CDR2 LQKENI.

The sample holds a few counts of this clonotype. The chain is built from TRBV27 and TRBJ1-2; 8 bases are a match to TRBD1. The germline V gene has CDR1 MNHEY and CDR2 SMNVEV (reference sequence). The CDR3 extends over 18 amino acids. The ends lost 3 bases at V and 5 bases at J; junction bases unmatched: 17. The CDR3 loop reads CASSFSYRAGGLSYGYTF. CDR3 DNA sequence: TGTGCCAGCAGTTTCTCCTATCGGGCAGGGGGCCTTTCTTATGGCTACACCTTC.

This clonotype was observed a single time. V usage is TRBV7-9 and J usage is TRBJ2-1, with 13 bases fitting TRBD2. The germline V gene has CDR1 SEHNR and CDR2 FQNEAQ (reference sequence). V shed 4 bases and J 13 bases; nucleotides not matched to a gene: 7. This CDR3 contains 14 residues. CDR3 region: CASSYAGTSGDQFF. The CDR3 DNA sequence: TGTGCCAGCAGCTATGCCGGGACTAGCGGGGACCAGTTCTTC.

This clonotype appeared a few times. The chain combines TRBV12-5 with TRBJ1-5; 7 bases are shared with TRBD1. The CDR3 loop spans 13 amino acids. Trimming cost V 6 bases and J 5 bases; bases outside gene matches: 4. Looked up from germline, CDR1 is LGHNT and CDR2 is FRNRAP. CDR3 coding DNA: TGTGCTAGTGGCCGGGACAGCTATCAGCCCCAGCATTTT. This sequence encodes CASGRDSYQPQHF.